The 21 T cell receptor beta chains in this list originate from one sample, sequenced in a study of T cells in Graves' hyperthyroidism and ophthalmopathy. The source material, RNA transcripts, was used to amplify TCR beta CDR3 regions. TCR CDR3 regions were first amplified by RT-PCR with HTBI primers. One entry per CDR3 protein results from TCRdb running MiXCR on the multiplex PCR reads. The sample includes 600,000 to 850,000 distinct CDR3 sequences, around a sixth seen only once; the top ten take approximately 16%. What was sequenced was blood. The receptors come from a woman between 45 and 60 years old with Graves' hyperthyroidism that later progressed to Graves' ophthalmopathy.

The sample holds many counts of this clonotype. This sequence joins TRBV11-2 and TRBJ1-1, with TRBD1 matching 7 bases. V shed 3 bases and J 5 bases; nucleotides not matched to a gene: 6. Germline V gives CDR1 SGHAT, CDR2 FQNNGV. CDR3 length: 14 amino acids. The CDR3 is CASSFDRVITEAFF. The CDR3 nucleotides read TGTGCCAGCAGCTTCGACAGGGTAATTACTGAAGCTTTCTTT.

This clonotype was detected only a few times. The chain joins TRBV27 to TRBJ1-3; D might be TRBD1 (6 bases). Germline V gene data show CDR1 as MNHEY and CDR2 as SMNVEV (reference sequence). V lost 5 bases and J 4 bases, leaving 21 bases between the germline ends. The CDR3 consists of 17 residues. The CDR3 region is CASSGLVSGQKGNTIYF. The CDR3 nucleotides read TGTGCCAGCAGTGGACTCGTGTCGGGACAAAAAGGAAACACCATATATTTT.

This clonotype came up many times. The chain carries TRBV6-1 and TRBJ1-3, with TRBD1 identical over 7 bases. Germline CDR1 reads MNHNS; CDR2 reads SASEGT. V lost 6 bases and J lost 1; bases outside the gene matches: 3. The CDR3 consists of 14 residues. DNA of the CDR3: TGTGCCAGCAGACGGACAGGATCTGGAAACACCATATATTTT. Translated: CASRRTGSGNTIYF.

The V gene is TRBV9, the J gene TRBJ1-1; TRBD1 matches 7 bases. Trimming took 0 bases from V and 4 from J; bases not matched to a gene: 6. The CDR3 consists of 15 residues. Germline loops: CDR1 SGDLS, CDR2 YYNGEE. CDR3 sequence reads: CASSVAGQGGTEAFF. The CDR3, as DNA: TGTGCCAGCAGCGTAGCGGGGCAGGGGGGCACTGAAGCTTTCTTT.

The sample holds a few counts of this clonotype. The junction departs from germline at one end; a sequencing error may be responsible. The chain's CDR3 is CASSQAGQGVSCEQYF. CDR3 nucleotide sequence: TGTGCCAGCAGCCAAGCCGGACAGGGGGTTTCCTGCGAGCAGTACTTC. The V and J genes are TRBV3-1 and TRBJ2-7; 10 bases line up with TRBD1. This CDR3 has 16 amino acids. The V gene's germline CDR1 is LGHDT and CDR2 YNNKEL (reference sequence).

This clonotype was observed many times. The chain joins TRBV20-1 to TRBJ1-2; D remains unclear. This CDR3 contains 14 residues. V lost 1 base, J lost 6 bases, and 15 bases lay in between. Germline assignment: CDR1 DFQATT and CDR2 SNEGSKA (reference sequence). In DNA form, the CDR3 reads TGCAGTGCTAGAGGCCCTCTAGAGTGGGATGGCTACACCTTC. Translation gives CSARGPLEWDGYTF.

This clonotype was recorded a few times. The rearrangement uses TRBV15 and TRBJ2-5; D is uncertain. V was cut by 0 bases and J by 5 bases, with 7 bases left in between. The CDR3 runs 13 residues. In germline, CDR1 is LNHNV, CDR2 YYDKDF (reference sequence). DNA of the CDR3: TGTGCCACCAGCAGAGATCGGGCTGAGACCCAGTACTTC. It specifies CATSRDRAETQYF.

This clonotype came up many times. The J gene is TRBJ2-1, the V gene TRBV3-1; a weak D match, TRBD1 (6 bases). Looked up from germline, CDR1 is LGHDT and CDR2 is YNNKEL (reference sequence). With 0 bases removed from V and 3 bases from J, the gap between germline ends came to 9 bases. This CDR3 spans 15 amino acids. CDR3 coding DNA: TGTGCCAGCAGCCAAGAGGACAGATTCTACAATGAGCAGTTCTTC. Encoded protein: CASSQEDRFYNEQFF.

This chain joins TRBV4-2 and TRBJ1-4; D possibly corresponds to TRBD1 (5 bases). The CDR3 covers 17 residues. Trimming took off 3 bases at V and 6 bases at J, with 20 bases between the two ends. Germline V CDR1 and CDR2: LGHNA, YNFKEQ. The CDR3: CASSHLGSGWDDEKLFF. The DNA of the CDR3 is TGTGCCAGCAGCCATCTGGGCAGTGGATGGGACGATGAAAAACTGTTTTTT.

V and J are TRBV12-3 or TRBV12-4 and TRBJ1-3, with TRBD1 matching over 12 bases. V lost 5 bases and J lost 3; bases outside the gene matches: 2. The CDR3 extends over 15 amino acids. CDR3 loop: CASSRDRGLGNTIYF. For the CDR3, the DNA is TGTGCCAGCAGTAGGGACAGGGGGCTTGGAAACACCATATATTTT.

This clonotype has at least ten counts. The chain recombines TRBV9 with TRBJ1-1, with 7 bases aligning to TRBD1. Germline CDR1 reads SGDLS; CDR2 reads YYNGEE. CDR3 length equals 13 residues. With V trimmed by 2 bases and J by 4 bases, 2 bases remained unmatched. Here the CDR3 reads CASSVPGGTEAFF. The CDR3 bases are TGTGCCAGCAGCGTCCCAGGGGGCACTGAAGCTTTCTTT.

Comments on this clonotype: Germline and junction disagree at one end, which may indicate a read error. The rearrangement joins TRBV5-1 to TRBJ2-7; TRBD1 matches 8 bases. Germline assignment: CDR1 SGHRS and CDR2 YFSETQ. The CDR3 loop spans 16 amino acids. The CDR3 DNA follows: TGTGCCAGCAGCCCCGGGACAGGTATAGGCCCCTACGAGCAGTACTTC. It codes for CASSPGTGIGPYEQYF.

This clonotype was seen only a few times. This chain joins TRBV6-1 and TRBJ1-4; D is unresolved. Deletions cut 6 bases from V and 7 bases from J, with 24 bases between. This CDR3 contains 17 residues. CDR1 is MNHNS and CDR2 is SASEGT in the germline V gene. The CDR3 DNA is TGTGCCAGCAGCGTACCCGGACTCCTGAGTGGTAGTGAAAAACTGTTTTTT. This sequence encodes CASSVPGLLSGSEKLFF.

This chain uses TRBV10-3 with TRBJ1-6; 7 nucleotides align to TRBD1. V gave up 6 bases and J gave up 4 bases; unmatched junction bases: 3. CDR1 ENHRY and CDR2 SYGVKD come from the germline V gene. The CDR3 sequence is 14 residues long. The CDR3 loop reads CAIRGQEYNSPLHF. As DNA, the CDR3 is TGTGCCATCAGAGGACAGGAATATAATTCACCCCTCCACTTT.

This chain links TRBV9 with TRBJ2-1; weak D call: TRBD2 (6 bases). The V gene lost 2 bases and the J gene lost 3 bases, with 18 bases spanning the gap. Germline CDR1 SGDLS, CDR2 YYNGEE. This CDR3 has 17 residues. CDR3 sequence (DNA): TGTGCCAGCAGCGTTTCCACACCGGGACTCCACTACAATGAGCAGTTCTTC. Translated, it gives CASSVSTPGLHYNEQFF. Full variable domain (outside the CDR3, taken from reference TRBV9 and TRBJ2-1): DSGVTQTPKHLITATGQRVTLRCSPRSGDLSVYWYQQSLDQGLQFLIQYYNGEERAKGNILERFSAQQFPDLHSELNLSSLELGDSALYFCASSVSTPGLHYNEQFFGPGTRLTVL.

This chain uses TRBV20-1 with TRBJ1-4; a weak D match, TRBD1 (5 bases). The CDR3 contains 13 residues. Between the trimmed V and J ends, which lost 6 bases and 3 bases, there was a span of 11 bases. Germline CDR1 and CDR2: DFQATT and SNEGSKA (reference sequence). The CDR3 loop reads CSAWGGANEKLFF. The CDR3 DNA sequence: TGCAGTGCCTGGGGGGGGGCTAATGAAAAACTGTTTTTT.

This clonotype has ten or more counts. This chain uses TRBV12-3 or TRBV12-4 with TRBJ1-5; tentatively, D is TRBD1 (6 bases). This CDR3 is built from 15 residues. With 3 bases removed from V and 7 bases from J, the gap between germline ends came to 16 bases. The chain's CDR3 is CASSLEAGDYQPQHF. The CDR3 region has the DNA TGTGCCAGCAGTTTGGAGGCAGGGGATTACCAGCCCCAGCATTTT.

V gene TRBV5-6 combines with J gene TRBJ2-7; the D is unclear. V was shortened by 4 bases and J by 3 bases, with 14 bases between the two germline ends. Per the germline V gene, CDR1 is SGHDT and CDR2 is YYEEEE. This CDR3 has 14 amino acids. Here the CDR3 reads CASSPENRIYEQYF. In nucleotides, the CDR3 is TGTGCCAGCAGCCCGGAGAATCGCATCTACGAGCAGTACTTC.

This clonotype was recorded at least ten times. The CDR3 sequence is CASSEDRAGQDEAFF. CDR3 nucleotide sequence: TGTGCCAGCAGTGAAGACAGGGCCGGGCAGGATGAAGCTTTCTTT. The chain uses TRBV6-1 and TRBJ1-1; tentatively, D is TRBD1 (6 bases). The CDR3 is 15 residues long. The ends were cut back, 1 base at V and 7 bases at J, with 16 bases in the middle. The germline gives CDR1 MNHNS, CDR2 SASEGT.

The chain links TRBV6-1 to TRBJ1-6; 7 bases map to TRBD1. The CDR3 extends over 11 amino acids. Germline CDR1 is MNHNS and CDR2 is SASEGT. V lost 11 bases to trimming and J lost 13 bases; unmatched junction nucleotides: 8. The CDR3 DNA follows: TGTGCCGCCTCGACAGGGACCCCCCTCCACTTT. This gives the protein CAASTGTPLHF.

About this clonotype: This may arise from a read error, as a much more abundant clone is one base away. This chain links TRBV2 with TRBJ2-5; D assignment may be TRBD1 or TRBD2 (5 bases each). Looked up from germline, CDR1 is SNHLY and CDR2 is FYNNEI. The CDR3 has 14 amino acids. The CDR3 DNA follows: TGTGCCAGCTTGGGACGCCCTATCCAAGTGACCCAGTACTTC. It translates to CASLGRPIQVTQYF.